The next 29 T cell receptor beta chains were all read from a single sample in a study of response to subunit inactivated influenza vaccine. TCRdb fed the RT-PCR reads into MiXCR, producing one record per CDR3 protein. The sample has 500,000 or so distinct CDR3 sequences, about 15% seen once. The specimen was CD4+ T cells sorted from PBMCs, collected less than 30 months after vaccination. The origin of the receptors is a man between 50 and 69 years old who received an inactivated influenza vaccine.

This chain links TRBV24-1 with TRBJ2-2; 7 bases line up with TRBD1. Germline CDR1 is KGHDR and CDR2 is SFDVKD. The J segment lost 3 bases and the V segment lost 5 bases, leaving 5 bases of the junction unmatched. This CDR3 has 15 residues. CDR3 loop: CATSGGGIDTGELFF. CDR3 nucleotide sequence: TGTGCCACCAGTGGAGGGGGCATAGACACCGGGGAGCTGTTTTTT.

In its sample, this clonotype was seen a few times. The chain recombines TRBV7-2 with TRBJ2-3; unclear D gene. Germline V gene data show CDR1 as SGHTA and CDR2 as FQGNSA. The V end was cut by 0 bases, the J end by 4 bases, with 5 bases between. The CDR3 contains 13 residues. The DNA for the CDR3 is TGTGCCAGCAGCTTAGCGTCATCAGATACGCAGTATTTT. Translation gives CASSLASSDTQYF.

V and J are TRBV24-1 and TRBJ1-5; 8 positions match TRBD1. The CDR3 extends over 16 amino acids. The junction had 6 bases not matched to a gene; V was cut back by 4 bases and J by 2 bases. CDR1 is KGHDR, CDR2 SFDVKD, per germline. CDR3 loop: CATSEGGQGGNQPQHF. CDR3 sequence (DNA): TGTGCCACCAGTGAAGGAGGACAGGGAGGCAATCAGCCCCAGCATTTT.

The V gene is TRBV4-2, the J gene TRBJ2-1; D is uncertain. The CDR3 spans 17 residues. The V and J ends lost 1 base and 7 bases respectively, with 20 bases between them. Germline V gene sequence: CDR1 LGHNA, CDR2 YNFKEQ. CDR3 sequence: CASSQGSGVRGINEQFF. CDR3 in DNA: TGTGCCAGCAGCCAAGGAAGTGGCGTGCGTGGAATAAATGAGCAGTTCTTC.

This clonotype was detected only a few times. The chain combines TRBV7-2 with TRBJ2-1; TRBD2 matches at 8 bases. The germline V gene encodes CDR1 SGHTA and CDR2 FQGNSA. With 5 bases clipped from V and 0 bases from J, the junction kept 6 bases outside the gene matches. The CDR3 is 16 amino acids. The CDR3 here is CASSEIAGPSYNEQFF. DNA for the CDR3: TGTGCCAGCAGCGAAATAGCGGGGCCCTCCTACAATGAGCAGTTCTTC.

The rearrangement joins TRBV5-1 to TRBJ2-5; 7 bases map to TRBD2. Looked up from germline, CDR1 is SGHRS and CDR2 is YFSETQ. The J segment lost 4 bases and the V segment lost 0 bases, leaving 9 bases of the junction unmatched. The CDR3 is 16 amino acids. The CDR3 region has the DNA TGCGCCAGCAGCTTGGACGGCGCGGGGGTCGGAGAGACCCAGTACTTC. Its protein is CASSLDGAGVGETQYF.

This clonotype was recorded a few times. A read error may produce the germline difference seen at one junction end. This chain uses TRBV7-3 with TRBJ1-3, with 9 nucleotides matching TRBD1. The germline gives CDR1 SGHTA, CDR2 FQGTGA. This CDR3 comprises 15 residues. CDR3 loop: CASSVTGGAGNTIYF. The CDR3 DNA follows: TGTGCCAGCAGCGTAACAGGGGGCGCTGGAAACACCATATATTTT.

At least ten counts were recorded for this clonotype. CDR3 amino acids: CSAVGGRGEGEKLFF. CDR3 coding DNA: TGCAGTGCTGTGGGCGGTCGAGGGGAAGGTGAAAAACTGTTTTTT. This sequence joins TRBV20-1 and TRBJ1-4, with D possibly matching TRBD1 (5 bases). The CDR3 covers 15 residues. V was cut by 5 bases and J by 7 bases, with 20 bases left in between. Germline V gene lookup returns CDR1 DFQATT and CDR2 SNEGSKA (reference sequence).

The chain carries TRBV12-3 or TRBV12-4 and TRBJ2-1; TRBD2 matches 7 bases. J gave up 4 bases and V 2 bases, and 8 bases lay outside the gene matches. CDR3 length: 16 residues. CDR3 in amino acids: CASSLSRLAVYNEQFF. DNA for the CDR3: TGTGCCAGCAGTTTATCGAGGCTAGCGGTTTACAATGAGCAGTTCTTC.

The rearrangement joins TRBV4-3 to TRBJ2-1; no definite D call. This CDR3 has 15 amino acids. Germline CDR1 is LGHNA and CDR2 is YSLEER. V was cut by 0 bases and J by 7 bases, with 13 bases left in between. For the CDR3, the DNA is TGCGCCAGCAGCCAAGAGGGGTTCTACGGTAATGAGCAGTTCTTC. Translation gives CASSQEGFYGNEQFF.

V usage is TRBV6-5 and J usage is TRBJ1-5; D gene ambiguous. The CDR3 has 14 residues. Germline CDR1 and CDR2: MNHEY and SVGAGI. V gave up 0 bases and J gave up 0 bases, with 3 bases separating them. The CDR3 DNA reads TGTGCCAGCAGTTACTCGAGTAGCAATCAGCCCCAGCATTTT. As protein: CASSYSSSNQPQHF.

This chain links TRBV29-1 with TRBJ2-1; D not resolved. Trimming stripped 0 bases from V and 4 bases from J, with 13 bases between. Germline V gene lookup returns CDR1 SQVTM and CDR2 ANQGSEA. CDR3 length: 15 residues. The CDR3, as DNA: TGCAGCGTTGAAGATCTCGACGGGCGTTACAATGAGCAGTTCTTC. Amino acids: CSVEDLDGRYNEQFF.

There are a few counts of this clonotype. The chain is built from TRBV12-3 or TRBV12-4 and TRBJ2-6; TRBD2 might be the D (5 bases). Trimming took off 4 bases at V and 2 bases at J, with 15 bases between the two ends. The CDR3 length is 17 residues. CDR3: CASSSTLGVAGANVLTF. The CDR3 DNA sequence: TGTGCCAGCAGTTCTACGCTGGGAGTGGCTGGGGCCAACGTCCTGACTTTC.

This clonotype was observed a few times. The CDR3 nucleotides read TGTGCCAGCTCACCACTGGCGGGGGCCGGGTACGAGCAGTACTTC. Translating it yields CASSPLAGAGYEQYF. The gene calls are TRBV18 and TRBJ2-7; a possible D gene is TRBD2 (7 bases). Germline assignment: CDR1 KGHSH and CDR2 LQKENI. With 1 base removed from V and 4 bases from J, the gap between germline ends came to 14 bases. The CDR3 consists of 15 residues.

This clonotype was observed a few times. V usage is TRBV18 and J usage is TRBJ2-3; no clear D gene. Trimming took off 3 bases at V and 3 bases at J, with 7 bases between the two ends. The CDR3 is 13 residues long. The germline V gene encodes CDR1 KGHSH and CDR2 LQKENI. DNA of the CDR3: TGTGCCAGCTCACCCGTCTTAACAGATACGCAGTATTTT. It codes for CASSPVLTDTQYF.

The chain has TRBV10-3 and TRBJ2-7, with 9 bases aligning to TRBD2. The germline CDR1 and CDR2 sequences are ENHRY and SYGVKD. J gave up 1 base and V 3 bases, and 10 bases lay outside the gene matches. This CDR3 is 17 amino acids long. CDR3 DNA: TGTGCCATCAGTGACCGCGGGGGGGGTTTGGGGTCCTACGAGCAGTACTTC. Encoded protein: CAISDRGGGLGSYEQYF.

This clonotype was counted only a few times. The V gene is TRBV20-1, the J gene TRBJ1-1; perhaps TRBD1 as D (6 bases). V was clipped by 7 bases and J by 1 base, with 19 bases between them. There are 15 residues in the CDR3. CDR1 DFQATT and CDR2 SNEGSKA come from the germline V gene (reference sequence). The CDR3 DNA follows: TGCAGTGGAGCGAGGCAGCGCAGGGGGAACACTGAAGCTTTCTTT. Translating it yields CSGARQRRGNTEAFF.

V gene TRBV24-1 combines with J gene TRBJ1-1; D call uncertain. Deletions cut 7 bases from V and 4 bases from J, with 6 bases between. The CDR3 covers 11 residues. The germline V gene encodes CDR1 KGHDR and CDR2 SFDVKD. The CDR3 loop reads CATRYGTEAFF. As DNA, the CDR3 is TGTGCCACCAGGTATGGCACTGAAGCTTTCTTT.

In its sample, this clonotype was seen a few times. The rearrangement joins TRBV7-9 to TRBJ1-2; TRBD1 might be the D (5 bases). The CDR3 sequence is 12 residues long. Trimming took 2 bases from V and 9 from J, leaving 10 bases between them. Germline values: CDR1 SEHNR, CDR2 FQNEAQ (reference sequence). CDR3 nucleotides: TGTGCCAGCAGCTTAACGTGGGGCAGCTACACCTTC. Its translation is CASSLTWGSYTF.

V usage is TRBV18 and J usage is TRBJ1-1; D gene unclear. The V and J ends lost 4 bases and 1 base respectively, with 13 bases between them. This CDR3 spans 15 amino acids. Germline CDR1 reads KGHSH; CDR2 reads LQKENI. CDR3 coding DNA: TGTGCCAGCTCACGACAAGGACCAAAGAACACTGAAGCTTTCTTT. Translation: CASSRQGPKNTEAFF.

J is TRBJ2-5 and V is TRBV3-1; 10 bases map to TRBD2. The germline V gene has CDR1 LGHDT and CDR2 YNNKEL (reference sequence). The length of the CDR3 is 16 residues. With V trimmed by 1 base and J by 7 bases, 9 bases remained unmatched. The CDR3 bases are TGTGCCAGCAGCCAAGCGACAGCGGGGGGGCTGAGGACCCAGTACTTC. It translates to CASSQATAGGLRTQYF.

V gene TRBV20-1 combines with J gene TRBJ1-1, with D unresolved. V was shortened by 3 bases and J by 4 bases, with 12 bases between the two germline ends. Germline lookup yields CDR1 DFQATT and CDR2 SNEGSKA (reference sequence). There are 13 residues in the CDR3. This CDR3 is CSASGGPGTEAFF. CDR3 sequence (DNA): TGCAGTGCTAGTGGCGGGCCAGGCACTGAAGCTTTCTTT.

This clonotype appeared a few times. The genes are TRBV27 and TRBJ2-7; 8 positions match TRBD1. The CDR3 consists of 15 residues. Trimming at V came to 5 bases and at J to 2 bases, leaving 8 bases not matched to a gene. Germline CDR1 and CDR2: MNHEY and SMNVEV (reference sequence). The CDR3 protein is CASSSEGTGPYEQYF. CDR3 in DNA: TGTGCCAGCAGTAGCGAGGGGACAGGTCCCTACGAGCAGTACTTC.

The chain combines TRBV18 with TRBJ2-1; the D is unclear. Trimming shortened V by 2 bases and J by 2 bases, and 7 bases separated the two germline ends. The CDR3 loop spans 14 amino acids. From germline, CDR1 is KGHSH and CDR2 LQKENI. The CDR3, as DNA: TGTGCCAGCTCACCAGGGAATCCCTACAATGAGCAGTTCTTC. Translation gives CASSPGNPYNEQFF.

The V call is TRBV14, the J call TRBJ2-5; 9 bases line up with TRBD2. Per germline, CDR1 SGHDN and CDR2 FVKESK. The CDR3 is 20 residues long. V lost 0 bases, J lost 5 bases, and 19 bases stayed unmatched. CDR3 sequence (DNA): TGTGCCAGCAGCCAAGATCGGGAACGCGGGGGGGCCGTTGGACGGGAGACCCAGTACTTC. This gives the protein CASSQDRERGGAVGRETQYF.

The chain has TRBV30 and TRBJ1-6, with TRBD1 identical over 7 bases. The CDR3 consists of 16 residues. Germline CDR1 reads GTSNPN; CDR2 reads SVGIG (reference sequence). J gave up 1 base and V 3 bases, and 6 bases lay outside the gene matches. In DNA form, the CDR3 reads TGTGCCTGGAGCCGCGCGACAGGGTCCTATAATTCACCCCTCCACTTT. This codes for CAWSRATGSYNSPLHF.

The rearrangement uses TRBV5-6 and TRBJ2-5; 11 positions agree with TRBD2. Germline trimming cut 0 bases from V and 5 bases from J; bases unmatched to any gene: 3. The CDR3 runs 15 residues. Per germline, CDR1 SGHDT and CDR2 YYEEEE. The CDR3 nucleotides read TGTGCCAGCAGCTTGGTGGCTAGCGGGGGGGAGACCCAGTACTTC. This gives the protein CASSLVASGGETQYF.

This clonotype was seen a few times. V usage is TRBV10-3 and J usage is TRBJ2-7; D is uncertain. This CDR3 has 11 amino acids. V lost 8 bases, J lost 7 bases, and 12 bases lay in between. Germline V gene lookup returns CDR1 ENHRY and CDR2 SYGVKD. This CDR3 is CAIGSLGEQYF. The CDR3, as DNA: TGTGCCATCGGCTCCCTGGGGGAGCAGTACTTC.

The CDR3: CASKDEGRADTQYF. The CDR3 nucleotides are TGTGCCAGCAAAGACGAGGGCCGGGCAGATACGCAGTATTTT. This rearrangement joins TRBV6-2 or TRBV6-3 to TRBJ2-3, with D perhaps TRBD2 (5 bases). This CDR3 spans 14 amino acids. V was trimmed by 7 bases and J by 4 bases, leaving 15 bases between them. Germline assignment: CDR1 MNHEY and CDR2 SVGEGT.